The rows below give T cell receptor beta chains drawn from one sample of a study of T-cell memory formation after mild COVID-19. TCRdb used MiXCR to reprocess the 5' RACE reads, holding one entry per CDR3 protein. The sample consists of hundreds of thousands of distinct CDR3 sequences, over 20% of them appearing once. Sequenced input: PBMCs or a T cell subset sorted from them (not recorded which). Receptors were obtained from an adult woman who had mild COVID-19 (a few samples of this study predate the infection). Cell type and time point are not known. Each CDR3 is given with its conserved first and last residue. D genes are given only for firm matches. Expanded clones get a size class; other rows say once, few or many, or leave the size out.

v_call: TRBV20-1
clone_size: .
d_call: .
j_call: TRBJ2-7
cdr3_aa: CSARRQRSWDEQYF
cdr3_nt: TGCAGTGCTAGGAGACAGAGGTCTTGGGACGAGCAGTACTTC

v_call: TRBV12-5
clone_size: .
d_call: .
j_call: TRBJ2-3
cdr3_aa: CASGYGYTDTQYF
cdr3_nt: TGTGCTAGTGGTTACGGGTACACAGATACGCAGTATTTT

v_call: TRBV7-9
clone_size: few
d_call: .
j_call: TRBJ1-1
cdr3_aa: CASKREGLGVNTEAFF
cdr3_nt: TGTGCCAGCAAACGAGAGGGGTTAGGCGTGAACACTGAAGCTTTCTTT

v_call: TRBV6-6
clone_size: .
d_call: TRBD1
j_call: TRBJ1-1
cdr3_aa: CASRRTGVAVRNPEAFF
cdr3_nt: TGTGCCAGCAGGAGGACAGGGGTCGCGGTACGGAACCCTGAAGCTTTCTTT

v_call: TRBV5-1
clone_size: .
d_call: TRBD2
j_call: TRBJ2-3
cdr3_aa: CASSPRRTSGGLGTDTQYF
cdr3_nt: TGCGCCAGCAGCCCTAGGCGGACTAGCGGGGGCCTGGGGACAGATACGCAGTATTTT

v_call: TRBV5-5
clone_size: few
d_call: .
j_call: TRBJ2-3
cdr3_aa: CASSLDMTDTQYF
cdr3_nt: TGTGCCAGCAGCCTGGACATGACAGATACGCAGTATTTT

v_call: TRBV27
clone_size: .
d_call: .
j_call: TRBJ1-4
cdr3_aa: CASSSLGGREKLFF
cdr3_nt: TGTGCCAGCAGCTCGCTGGGGGGCAGGGAAAAACTGTTTTTT

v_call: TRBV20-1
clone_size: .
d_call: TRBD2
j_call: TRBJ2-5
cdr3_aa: CSAPLLAGVYQETQYF
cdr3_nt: TGCAGTGCTCCGTTACTAGCGGGGGTGTACCAAGAGACCCAGTACTTC

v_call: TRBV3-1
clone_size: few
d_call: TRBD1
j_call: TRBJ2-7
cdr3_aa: CASSRTGVMANEQYF
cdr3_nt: TGTGCCAGCAGCCGAACAGGGGTTATGGCTAACGAGCAGTACTTC

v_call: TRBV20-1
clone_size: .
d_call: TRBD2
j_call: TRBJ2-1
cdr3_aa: CSARDRGSGSYNEQFF
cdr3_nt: TGCAGTGCTAGAGATCGAGGTAGCGGGTCCTACAATGAGCAGTTCTTC

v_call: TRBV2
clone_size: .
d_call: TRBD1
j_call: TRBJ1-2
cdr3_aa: CASSEARQGFYGYTF
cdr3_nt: TGTGCCAGCAGTGAAGCGCGACAGGGCTTCTATGGCTACACCTTC

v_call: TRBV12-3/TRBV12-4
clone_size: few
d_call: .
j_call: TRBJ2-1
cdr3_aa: CASSFSPRDNEQFF
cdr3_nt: TGTGCCAGCAGTTTTTCCCCAAGGGACAATGAGCAGTTCTTC

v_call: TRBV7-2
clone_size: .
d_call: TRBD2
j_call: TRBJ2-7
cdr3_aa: CASSHGTSETWISYEQYF
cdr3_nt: TGTGCCAGCAGCCACGGGACTAGCGAGACGTGGATCTCCTACGAGCAGTACTTC

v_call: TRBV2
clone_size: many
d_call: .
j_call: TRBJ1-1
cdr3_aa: CASRDSTGGNTEAFF
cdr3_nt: TGTGCCAGCAGGGACTCGACAGGAGGGAACACTGAAGCTTTCTTT

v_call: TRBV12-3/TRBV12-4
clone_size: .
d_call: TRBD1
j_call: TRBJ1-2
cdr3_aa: CASSTDRASYGYTF
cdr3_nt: TGTGCCAGCAGTACCGACAGGGCTTCTTATGGCTACACCTTC

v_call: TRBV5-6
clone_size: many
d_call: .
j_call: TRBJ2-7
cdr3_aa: CASSLALSYEQYF
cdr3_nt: TGTGCCAGCAGCTTGGCGCTCTCCTACGAGCAGTACTTC

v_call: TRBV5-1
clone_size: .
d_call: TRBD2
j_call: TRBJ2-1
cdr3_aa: CASSAGLAGGSNFF
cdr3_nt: TGCGCCAGCAGCGCGGGACTAGCGGGAGGGAGCAATTTCTTC

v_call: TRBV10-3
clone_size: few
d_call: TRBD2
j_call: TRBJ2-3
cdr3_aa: CAISDLVRGGSSTDTQYF
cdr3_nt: TGTGCCATCAGTGATTTGGTTCGCGGGGGATCTAGCACAGATACGCAGTATTTT

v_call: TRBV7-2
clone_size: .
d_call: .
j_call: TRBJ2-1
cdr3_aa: CASSYILNEQFF
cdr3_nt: TGTGCCAGCAGCTACATTTTGAATGAGCAGTTCTTC

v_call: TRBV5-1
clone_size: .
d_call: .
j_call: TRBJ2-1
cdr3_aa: CASSLVGVYYNEQFF
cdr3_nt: TGCGCCAGCAGCTTGGTAGGGGTGTACTACAATGAGCAGTTCTTC

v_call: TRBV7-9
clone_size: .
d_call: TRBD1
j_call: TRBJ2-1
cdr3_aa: CASSTDRGPSYNEQFF
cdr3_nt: TGTGCCAGCAGCACCGACAGGGGGCCATCCTACAATGAGCAGTTCTTC

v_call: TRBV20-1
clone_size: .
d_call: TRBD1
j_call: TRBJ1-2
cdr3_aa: CSAQGDRVSGYTF
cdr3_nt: TGCAGTGCCCAGGGGGACAGGGTTAGTGGCTACACCTTC

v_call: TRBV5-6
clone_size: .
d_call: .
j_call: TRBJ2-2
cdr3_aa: CASSSRGRTTGELFF
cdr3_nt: TGTGCCAGCAGCTCTCGAGGCAGGACCACCGGGGAGCTGTTTTTT

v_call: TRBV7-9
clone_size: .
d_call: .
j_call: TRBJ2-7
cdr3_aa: CASSFTGPSYEQYF
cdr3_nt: TGTGCCAGCAGCTTTACCGGTCCCTCCTACGAGCAGTACTTC

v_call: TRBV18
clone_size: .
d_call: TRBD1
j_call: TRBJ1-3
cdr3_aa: CASSPQGARAGNTIYF
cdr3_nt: TGTGCCAGCTCACCACAGGGGGCGAGAGCTGGAAACACCATATATTTT

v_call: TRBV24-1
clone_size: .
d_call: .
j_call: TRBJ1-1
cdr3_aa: CATSDSRGKETEAFF
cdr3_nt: TGTGCCACCAGTGATTCGAGGGGAAAGGAAACTGAAGCTTTCTTT

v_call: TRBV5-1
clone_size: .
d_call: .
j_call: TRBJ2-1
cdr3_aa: CASSLAGTPNNEQFF
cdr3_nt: TGCGCCAGCAGCTTAGCCGGGACCCCTAACAATGAGCAGTTCTTC

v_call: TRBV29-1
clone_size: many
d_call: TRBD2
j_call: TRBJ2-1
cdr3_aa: CSVERAGGPNGEQFF
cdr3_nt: TGCAGCGTTGAGAGGGCGGGAGGGCCGAATGGTGAGCAGTTCTTC

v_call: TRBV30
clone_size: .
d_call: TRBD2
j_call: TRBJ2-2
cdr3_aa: CAWRAGTSGLNTGELFF
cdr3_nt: TGTGCCTGGAGAGCAGGGACTAGCGGGTTGAACACCGGGGAGCTGTTTTTT

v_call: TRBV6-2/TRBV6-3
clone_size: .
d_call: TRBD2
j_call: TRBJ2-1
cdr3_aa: CASRSAGLAGDNEQFF
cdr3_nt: TGTGCCAGCAGGAGCGCAGGACTAGCGGGAGACAATGAGCAGTTCTTC

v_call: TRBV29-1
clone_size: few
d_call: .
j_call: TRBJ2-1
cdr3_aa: CSVDDSGTFNEQFF
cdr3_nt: TGCAGCGTGGATGATTCCGGGACCTTCAATGAGCAGTTCTTC

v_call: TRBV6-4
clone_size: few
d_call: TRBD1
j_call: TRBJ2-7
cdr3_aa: CASSDPTPDRERTYEQYF
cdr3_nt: TGTGCCAGCAGTGACCCTACCCCTGACAGGGAAAGGACCTACGAGCAGTACTTC

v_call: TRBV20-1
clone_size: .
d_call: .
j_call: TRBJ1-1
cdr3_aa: CRPGGPNTEAFF
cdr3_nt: TGCAGGCCTGGCGGGCCCAACACTGAAGCTTTCTTT

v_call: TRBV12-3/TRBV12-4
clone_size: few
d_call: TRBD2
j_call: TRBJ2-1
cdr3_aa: CASARRGTFNEQFF
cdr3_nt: TGTGCCAGCGCCCGGCGGGGGACCTTCAATGAGCAGTTCTTC

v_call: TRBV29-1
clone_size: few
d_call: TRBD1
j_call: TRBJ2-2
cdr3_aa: CSVEDEGQGPTGELFF
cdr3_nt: TGCAGCGTTGAAGATGAGGGACAGGGGCCCACCGGGGAGCTGTTTTTT

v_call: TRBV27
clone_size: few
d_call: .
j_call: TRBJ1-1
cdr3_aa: CASSLEARTTEAFF
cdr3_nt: TGTGCCAGCAGTTTGGAGGCCAGAACCACTGAAGCTTTCTTT

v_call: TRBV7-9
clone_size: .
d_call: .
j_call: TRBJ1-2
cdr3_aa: CASSLQGRGDGYTF
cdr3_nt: TGTGCCAGCAGCTTACAGGGGAGAGGCGATGGCTACACCTTC

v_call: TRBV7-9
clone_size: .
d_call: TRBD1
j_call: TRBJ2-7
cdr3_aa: CASSLQGQVAHEQYF
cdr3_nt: TGTGCCAGCAGCTTACAGGGACAGGTAGCCCACGAGCAGTACTTC

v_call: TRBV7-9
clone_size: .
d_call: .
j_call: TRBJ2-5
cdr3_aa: CASSLGLQTQYF
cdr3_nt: TGTGCCAGCAGCCTCGGCCTTCAGACCCAGTACTTC

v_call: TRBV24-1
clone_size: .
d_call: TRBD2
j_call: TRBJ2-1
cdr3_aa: CATSDLNLAGWSSYNEQFF
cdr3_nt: TGTGCCACCAGTGATTTAAATCTAGCGGGCTGGAGCTCCTACAATGAGCAGTTCTTC

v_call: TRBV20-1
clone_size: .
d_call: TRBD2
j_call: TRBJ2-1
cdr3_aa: CSARDIRRLAGGGDEQFF
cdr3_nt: TGCAGTGCTAGAGATATCCGTCGACTAGCGGGAGGGGGTGATGAGCAGTTCTTC

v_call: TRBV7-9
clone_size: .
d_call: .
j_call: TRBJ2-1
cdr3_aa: CASSLALLDIEIPYNEQFF
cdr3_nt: TGTGCCAGCAGCTTAGCGTTATTGGACATAGAAATACCTTACAATGAGCAGTTCTTC